These 17 T cell receptor delta chains were sequenced from one sample in a study of gamma-delta T cells after stem cell transplantation. TCRdb fed the RT-PCR reads to CATT. The data contain over a thousand delta-chain clones, over 4.5% of them singletons. The source material was gamma-delta T cells. These receptors were taken from a human donor. It is not recorded whose cells these are; they may come from a transplant donor.

Points on this clone: Given a much more abundant clone one base away, this may be a read error. Other DNA sequences within the sample encode an identical CDR3. The chain recombines TRDV1 with TRDJ1, with 8 bases aligning to TRDD3. This CDR3 has 18 amino acids. Per germline, CDR1 TSWWSYY and CDR2 QGS. V gave up 4 bases and J gave up 5 bases; unmatched junction bases: 18. This CDR3 is CALGGIGVRGIKGDKLIF. DNA for the CDR3: TGTGCTCTTGGGGGCATCGGGGTAAGGGGGATAAAAGGAGATAAACTCATCTTT.

Details on this clone: A far larger clone lies a single base away; this is likely a read error. Other DNA sequences in the same sample also yield this CDR3. The chain links TRDV1 to TRDJ1; weak D call: TRDD3 (6 bases). There are 11 residues in the CDR3. Germline V gene sequence: CDR1 TSWWSYY, CDR2 QGS. CDR3 coding DNA: TGTGCTCTGGGGGGGAAGGATAAACTCATCTTT. It translates to CALGGKDKLIF.

In the case of this clone: A much larger clone lies a single base off, so this may be a read error. The chain carries TRDV1 and TRDJ1; a weak D match, TRDD3 (5 bases). This CDR3 region has 17 residues. CDR1 and CDR2 (germline): TSWWSYY, QGS. The CDR3 here is CALGEPPFSGDTDELIF. CDR3 nucleotide sequence: TGTGCTCTTGGGGAGCCACCCTTTTCCGGGGACACCGATGAACTCATCTTT.

This clone has more than one count but fewer than ten. This may stem from a read error, because a much larger clone lies one nucleotide away. The chain employs TRAV29/DV5 and TRDJ1; D may be TRDD3 (6 bases). Germline loops: CDR1 NSMFDY, CDR2 ISSIKDK. This CDR3 comprises 20 residues. CDR3 loop: CAASALKGGYYPPYTGKLIF. In DNA, the CDR3 is TGTGCAGCAAGCGCGTTGAAGGGAGGATACTACCCCCCGTACACCGGTAAACTCATCTTT.

This clone has a handful of counts. Only one base separates this from a far larger clonotype, so it likely reflects a read error. This CDR3 is also generated by other DNA sequences in the sample. The J gene is TRDJ1, the V gene TRDV1; no firm D call. Per the germline V gene, CDR1 is TSWWSYY and CDR2 is QGS. The V end lost 6 bases, the J end lost 3 bases, and 20 bases lay between the germline ends. The CDR3 contains 16 residues. The CDR3 spells CALGETPHLWSDKLIF. CDR3 DNA: TGTGCTCTTGGAGAAACGCCCCACCTTTGGTCCGATAAACTCATCTTT.

This clone is categorized as medium-sized (0.01 to 0.1%). This chain connects TRDV1 to TRDJ1; 10 positions match TRDD3. The CDR3 is 20 residues long. With 2 bases clipped from V and 10 bases from J, the junction kept 25 bases outside the gene matches. CDR1 and CDR2 from the germline V gene are TSWWSYY and QGS. CDR3 loop: CALGEIGSSNSLGDTVPLIF. In nucleotides, the CDR3 is TGTGCTCTTGGGGAAATCGGTTCCTCCAACTCATTGGGGGATACTGTACCACTCATCTTT.

In its sample, this clone was seen a few times. This DNA's translation and the protein TCRdb lists, from a much larger clone, do not match at residue 10, likely due to a read error; the protein shown is translated from the DNA. The chain uses TRDV2 and TRDJ1; no clear D. Trimming shortened V by 0 bases and J by 3 bases, and 13 bases separated the two germline ends. The germline V gene encodes CDR1 GEAIGNYY and CDR2 EKD. This CDR3 spans 15 amino acids. CDR3 coding DNA: TGTGCCTGTGACACCGTCGGGGCTAACGCCGATAAACTCATCTTT. This encodes CACDTVGANADKLIF.

A word on this clone: Possible read error: a much larger clone is one base away. The same CDR3 can be traced to other DNA sequences in this sample. The chain recombines TRDV1 with TRDJ1; a weak D match, TRDD3 (9 bases). This CDR3 is built from 24 residues. The germline V gene encodes CDR1 TSWWSYY and CDR2 QGS. DNA for the CDR3: TGCGCTCTTGGGGAACCACTTCCTACCGACTCTTCCCTCACTGGGGGACAATACACCGATAAACTCATCTTT. It translates to CALGEPLPTDSSLTGGQYTDKLIF.

Sample share makes this clone large. The sample carries other DNA sequences with the same CDR3. V gene TRDV2 combines with J gene TRDJ1; 9 bases line up with TRDD3. CDR3 length: 24 amino acids. Trimming removed 4 bases from V and 0 bases from J; junction bases left unmatched: 32. Germline V gene sequence: CDR1 GEAIGNYY, CDR2 EKD. CDR3 amino acids: CACDILTGGDRGGGYSTYTDKLIF. Written as DNA, the CDR3 is TGTGCCTGTGATATATTAACTGGGGGAGATCGCGGCGGCGGATATTCAACGTACACCGATAAACTCATCTTT.

Points on this clone: This may arise from a read error, as a much more abundant clone is one base away. This chain joins TRDV1 and TRDJ1; TRDD3 aligns across 12 bases. The germline CDR1 and CDR2 sequences are TSWWSYY and QGS. The CDR3 length is 28 residues. J gave up 4 bases and V 2 bases, and 41 bases lay outside the gene matches. The CDR3 DNA reads as TGTGCTCTTGGGGAAACCCGAGAACGATTCAAACATTCCAGTACTGGGGGATACACCGAGGATCCTTGCGATAAACTCATCTTT. Translated: CALGETRERFKHSSTGGYTEDPCDKLIF.

This clone was seen more than once but under ten times. A single base separates this from a much larger clone, so it may be a read error. The chain links TRDV1 to TRDJ1; D not certain. The CDR3 runs 16 residues. Germline CDR1 and CDR2: TSWWSYY and QGS. CDR3 nucleotide sequence: TGTGCTCTTGGGGAACTTCTCCCCGTGTCTCCCGATAAACCCATCTTT. Encoded protein: CALGELLPVSPDKPIF.

Only a few counts were recorded for this clone. This may come from a read error, since a much larger clone is one base off. The chain has TRDV1 and TRDJ1, with D hard to call. The CDR3 has 16 amino acids. The V end was cut by 2 bases, the J end by 6 bases, with 19 bases between. Germline V gives CDR1 TSWWSYY, CDR2 QGS. CDR3 amino acids: CALGEVGALPTYKLIF. The CDR3 DNA is TGTGCTCTTGGGGAAGTTGGAGCGTTGCCCACATATAAACTCATCTTT.

As regards this clone: This likely came from a read error, as a far larger clone is one base away. Within the sample, other DNA sequences also encode this same CDR3. V usage is TRDV2 and J usage is TRDJ1; D unresolved. This CDR3 contains 21 residues. Trimming removed 0 bases from V and 0 bases from J, with 28 bases in between. Germline loops: CDR1 GEAIGNYY, CDR2 EKD. The CDR3 here is CACDTVDPLGGGPPYTDKLIF. CDR3 in DNA: TGTGCCTGTGACACCGTGGATCCCCTTGGTGGAGGACCTCCCTACACCGATAAACTCATCTTT.

With respect to this clone: Since a far larger clone is one base different, this is likely a read error. J is TRDJ1 and V is TRAV29/DV5, with 13 nucleotides matching TRDD3. Germline-derived CDR1 and CDR2 are NSMFDY and ISSIKDK. The CDR3 sequence is 25 residues long. V shed 0 bases, J shed 0 bases, and the junction held 29 bases outside the gene matches. The CDR3 here is CAASAFGPLNITGGYAYPYTDKLIF. Written as DNA, the CDR3 is TGTGCAGCAAGCGCGTTCGGCCCTTTAAATATTACTGGGGGATACGCGTACCCGTACACCGATAAACTCATCTTT.

Within the sample, this clone is hyperexpanded (1% or more). The identical CDR3 is also encoded by other nucleotide sequences in the sample. This chain links TRDV2 with TRDJ1, with 11 bases identical to TRDD3. The germline V gene encodes CDR1 GEAIGNYY and CDR2 EKD. The length of the CDR3 is 19 residues. V lost 3 bases to trimming and J lost 0 bases; unmatched junction nucleotides: 14. This CDR3 is CACDSLGDTPRLYTDKLIF. CDR3 nucleotide sequence: TGTGCCTGTGACTCCCTGGGGGATACACCAAGGCTATACACCGATAAACTCATCTTT.

As to this clone: Possible read error: a much larger clone is one base away. This chain joins TRAV29/DV5 and TRDJ1; 12 bases are shared with TRDD3. The junction had 18 bases not matched to a gene; V was cut back by 0 bases and J by 0 bases. Germline-derived CDR1 and CDR2 are NSMFDY and ISSIKDK. The CDR3 length is 21 residues. The DNA of the CDR3 is TGTGCAGCAAGCGGAGGAAAACTTCGTACTGGGGGATACACGTACACCGATAAACTCATCTTT. Translating gives CAASGGKLRTGGYTYTDKLIF.

In this sample, this clone turned up a few times. A far larger clone is one nucleotide away, so this likely arose from a read error. The chain joins TRDV2 to TRDJ1; 11 bases fit TRDD3. V lost 4 bases and J lost 0; bases outside the gene matches: 18. The CDR3 length is 20 residues. The germline V gene encodes CDR1 GEAIGNYY and CDR2 EKD. The DNA for the CDR3 is TGTGCCTGTGAGTTGTTGGGACTGGGGGATAAGGTCCGGTACACCGATAAACTCATCTTT. Translation gives CACELLGLGDKVRYTDKLIF.